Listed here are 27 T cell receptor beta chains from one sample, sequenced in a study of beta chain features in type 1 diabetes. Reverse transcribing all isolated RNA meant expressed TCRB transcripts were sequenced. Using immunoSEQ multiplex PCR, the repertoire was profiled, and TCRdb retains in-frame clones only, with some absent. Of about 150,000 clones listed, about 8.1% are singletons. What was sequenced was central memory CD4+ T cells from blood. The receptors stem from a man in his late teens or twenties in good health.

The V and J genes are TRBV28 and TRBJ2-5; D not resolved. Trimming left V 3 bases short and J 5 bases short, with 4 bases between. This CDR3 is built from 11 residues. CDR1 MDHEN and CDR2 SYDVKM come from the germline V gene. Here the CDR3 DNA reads TGTGCCAGCAGTTTTCTGGAGACCCAGTACTTC. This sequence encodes CASSFLETQYF.

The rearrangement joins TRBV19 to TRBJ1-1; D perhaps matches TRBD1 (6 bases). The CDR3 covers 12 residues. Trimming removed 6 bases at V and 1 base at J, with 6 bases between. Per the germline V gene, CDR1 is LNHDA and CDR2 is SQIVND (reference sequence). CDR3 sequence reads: CASRDRNTEAFF. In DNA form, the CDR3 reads TGTGCCAGTAGGGACAGGAACACTGAAGCTTTCTTT.

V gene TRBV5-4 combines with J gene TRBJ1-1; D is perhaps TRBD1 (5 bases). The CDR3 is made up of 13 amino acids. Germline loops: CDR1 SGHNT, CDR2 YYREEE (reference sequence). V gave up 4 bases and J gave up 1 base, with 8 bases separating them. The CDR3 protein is CASSETGNTEAFF. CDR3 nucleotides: TGTGCCAGCAGCGAAACAGGGAACACTGAAGCTTTCTTT.

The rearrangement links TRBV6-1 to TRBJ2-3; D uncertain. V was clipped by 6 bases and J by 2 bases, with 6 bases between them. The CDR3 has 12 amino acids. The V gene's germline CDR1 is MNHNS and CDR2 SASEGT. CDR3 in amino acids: CASSRYTDTQYF. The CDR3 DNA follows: TGTGCCAGCAGCCGGTACACAGATACGCAGTATTTT.

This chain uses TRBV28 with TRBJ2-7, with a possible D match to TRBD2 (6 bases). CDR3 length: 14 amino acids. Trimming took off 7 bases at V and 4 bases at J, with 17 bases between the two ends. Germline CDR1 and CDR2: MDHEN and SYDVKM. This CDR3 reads CASTLGGAPYEQYF. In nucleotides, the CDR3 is TGTGCCAGCACCCTAGGCGGGGCTCCATACGAGCAGTACTTC.

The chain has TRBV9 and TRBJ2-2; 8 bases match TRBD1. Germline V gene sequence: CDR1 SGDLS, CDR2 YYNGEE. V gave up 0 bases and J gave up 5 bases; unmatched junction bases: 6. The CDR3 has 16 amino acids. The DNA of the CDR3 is TGTGCCAGCAGCGTAGGAAGGACAGGGAGGACCGGGGAGCTGTTTTTT. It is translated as CASSVGRTGRTGELFF.

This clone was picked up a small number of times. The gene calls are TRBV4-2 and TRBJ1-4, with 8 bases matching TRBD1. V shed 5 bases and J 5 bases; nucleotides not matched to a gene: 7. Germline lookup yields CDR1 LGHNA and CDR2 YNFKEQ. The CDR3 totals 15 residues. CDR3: CASSSGQGANEKLFF. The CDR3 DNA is TGTGCCAGCAGCTCAGGACAGGGCGCAAATGAAAAACTGTTTTTT.

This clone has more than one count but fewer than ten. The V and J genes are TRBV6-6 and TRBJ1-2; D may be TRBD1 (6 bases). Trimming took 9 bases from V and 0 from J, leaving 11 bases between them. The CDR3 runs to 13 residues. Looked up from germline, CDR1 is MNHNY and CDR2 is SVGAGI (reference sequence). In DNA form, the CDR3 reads TGTGCCAGTAGCACAGGGTCTAACTATGGCTACACCTTC. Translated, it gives CASSTGSNYGYTF.

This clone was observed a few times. CDR3 residues: CASSSKQGYEQYF. The CDR3, as DNA: TGTGCCAGCAGTTCCAAACAGGGCTACGAGCAGTACTTC. The gene calls are TRBV6-6 and TRBJ2-7; D is possibly TRBD1 (6 bases). This CDR3 has 13 residues. Germline V CDR1 and CDR2: MNHNY, SVGAGI (reference sequence). Trimming took off 4 bases at V and 3 bases at J, with 10 bases between the two ends.

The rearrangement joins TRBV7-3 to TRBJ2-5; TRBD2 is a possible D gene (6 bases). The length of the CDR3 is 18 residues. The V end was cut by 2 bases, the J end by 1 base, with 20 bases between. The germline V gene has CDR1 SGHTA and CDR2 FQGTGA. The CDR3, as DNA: TGTGCCAGCAGCTTATCTTCCCCCGGGGCTAGCGTCCAAGAGACCCAGTACTTC. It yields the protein CASSLSSPGASVQETQYF.

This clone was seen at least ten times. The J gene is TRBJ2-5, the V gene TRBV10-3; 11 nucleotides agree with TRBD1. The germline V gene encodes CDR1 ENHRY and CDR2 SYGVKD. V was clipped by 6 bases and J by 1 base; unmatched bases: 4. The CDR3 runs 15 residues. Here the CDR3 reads CAIRGQGAGQETQYF. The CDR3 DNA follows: TGTGCCATCAGAGGACAGGGGGCTGGCCAAGAGACCCAGTACTTC.

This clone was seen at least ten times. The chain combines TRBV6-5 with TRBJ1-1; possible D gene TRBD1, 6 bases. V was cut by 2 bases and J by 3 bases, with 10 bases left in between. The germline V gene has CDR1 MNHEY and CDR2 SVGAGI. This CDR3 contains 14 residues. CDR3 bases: TGTGCCAGCAGTTACACGACAGGAGACACTGAAGCTTTCTTT. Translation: CASSYTTGDTEAFF.

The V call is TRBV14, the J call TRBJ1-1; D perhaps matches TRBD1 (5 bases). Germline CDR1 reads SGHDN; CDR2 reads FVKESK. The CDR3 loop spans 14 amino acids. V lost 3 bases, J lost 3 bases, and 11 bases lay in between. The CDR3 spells CASSHLGVDTEAFF. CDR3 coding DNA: TGTGCCAGCAGCCACTTAGGGGTCGACACTGAAGCTTTCTTT.

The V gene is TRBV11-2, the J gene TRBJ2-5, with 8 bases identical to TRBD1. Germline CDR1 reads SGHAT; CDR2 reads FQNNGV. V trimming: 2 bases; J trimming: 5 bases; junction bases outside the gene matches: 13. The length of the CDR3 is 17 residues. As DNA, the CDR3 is TGTGCCAGCAGCTTAACTACTACAGGGGGTGCGCATGAGACCCAGTACTTC. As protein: CASSLTTTGGAHETQYF.

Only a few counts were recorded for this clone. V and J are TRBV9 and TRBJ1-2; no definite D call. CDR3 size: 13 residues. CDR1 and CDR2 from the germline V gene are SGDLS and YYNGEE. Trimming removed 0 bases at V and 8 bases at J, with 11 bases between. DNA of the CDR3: TGTGCCAGCAGCGTAGAGGGAGGGAGGGGCTACACCTTC. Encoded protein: CASSVEGGRGYTF. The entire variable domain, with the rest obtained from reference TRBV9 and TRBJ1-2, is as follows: DSGVTQTPKHLITATGQRVTLRCSPRSGDLSVYWYQQSLDQGLQFLIQYYNGEERAKGNILERFSAQQFPDLHSELNLSSLELGDSALYFCASSVEGGRGYTFGSGTRLTVV.

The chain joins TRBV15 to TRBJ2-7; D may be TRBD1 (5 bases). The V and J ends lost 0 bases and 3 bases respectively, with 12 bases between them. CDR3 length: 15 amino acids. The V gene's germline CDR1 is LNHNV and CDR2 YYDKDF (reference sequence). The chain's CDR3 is CATSRDQGTGYEQYF. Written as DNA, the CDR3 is TGTGCCACCAGCAGAGACCAGGGTACGGGCTACGAGCAGTACTTC.

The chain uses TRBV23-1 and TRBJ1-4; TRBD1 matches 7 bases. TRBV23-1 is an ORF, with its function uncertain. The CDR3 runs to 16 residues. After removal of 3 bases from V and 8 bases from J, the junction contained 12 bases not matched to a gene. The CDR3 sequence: CASSHPATGTQEKLFF. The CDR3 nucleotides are TGCGCCAGCAGTCACCCCGCGACAGGGACCCAAGAAAAACTGTTTTTT.

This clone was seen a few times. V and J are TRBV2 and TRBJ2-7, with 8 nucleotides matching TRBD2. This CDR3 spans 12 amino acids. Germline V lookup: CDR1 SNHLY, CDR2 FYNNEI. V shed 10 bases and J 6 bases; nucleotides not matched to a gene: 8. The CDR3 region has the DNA TGTGCCACAGGGACGGGAGGGACCGAGCAGTACTTC. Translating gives CATGTGGTEQYF.

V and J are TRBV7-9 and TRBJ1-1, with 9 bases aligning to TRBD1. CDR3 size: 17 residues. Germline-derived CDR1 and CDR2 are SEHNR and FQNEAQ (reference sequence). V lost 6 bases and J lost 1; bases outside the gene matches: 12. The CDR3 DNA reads TGTGCCAGCAGTTCCTCCGGGACAGGGCGGGGGAACACTGAAGCTTTCTTT. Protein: CASSSSGTGRGNTEAFF.

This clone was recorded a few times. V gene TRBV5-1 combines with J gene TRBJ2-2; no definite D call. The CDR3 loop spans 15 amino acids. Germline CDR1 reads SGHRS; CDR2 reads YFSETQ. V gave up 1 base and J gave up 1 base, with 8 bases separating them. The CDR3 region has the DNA TGCGCCAGCAGCTTGACTAACGTGAACACCGGGGAGCTGTTTTTT. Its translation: CASSLTNVNTGELFF.

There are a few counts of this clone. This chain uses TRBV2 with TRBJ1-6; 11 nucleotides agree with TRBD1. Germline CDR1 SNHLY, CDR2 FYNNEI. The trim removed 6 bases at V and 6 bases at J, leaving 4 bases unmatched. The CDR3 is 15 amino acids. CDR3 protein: CASRGQGAINSPLHF. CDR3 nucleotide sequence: TGTGCCAGCAGAGGACAGGGGGCGATTAATTCACCCCTCCACTTT.

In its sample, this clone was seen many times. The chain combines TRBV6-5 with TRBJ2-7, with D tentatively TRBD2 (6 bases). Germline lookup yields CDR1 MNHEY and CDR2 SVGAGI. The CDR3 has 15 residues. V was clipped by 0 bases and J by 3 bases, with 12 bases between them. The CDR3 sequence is CASSYSWEDFYEQYF. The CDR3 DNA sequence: TGTGCCAGCAGTTACTCGTGGGAGGATTTCTACGAGCAGTACTTC.

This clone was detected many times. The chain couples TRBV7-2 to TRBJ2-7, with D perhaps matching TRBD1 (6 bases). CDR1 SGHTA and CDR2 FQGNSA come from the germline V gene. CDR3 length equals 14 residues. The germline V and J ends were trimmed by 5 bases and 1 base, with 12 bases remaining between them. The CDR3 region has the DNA TGTGCCAGCAGCGCGACAGGTTATTCCTACGAGCAGTACTTC. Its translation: CASSATGYSYEQYF.

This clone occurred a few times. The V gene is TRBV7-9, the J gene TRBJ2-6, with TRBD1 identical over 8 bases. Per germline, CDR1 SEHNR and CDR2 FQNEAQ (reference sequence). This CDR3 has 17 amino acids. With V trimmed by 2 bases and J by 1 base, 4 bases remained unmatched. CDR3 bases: TGTGCCAGCAGCTTATTTTGGACAGGGTCTGGGGCCAACGTCCTGACTTTC. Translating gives CASSLFWTGSGANVLTF.

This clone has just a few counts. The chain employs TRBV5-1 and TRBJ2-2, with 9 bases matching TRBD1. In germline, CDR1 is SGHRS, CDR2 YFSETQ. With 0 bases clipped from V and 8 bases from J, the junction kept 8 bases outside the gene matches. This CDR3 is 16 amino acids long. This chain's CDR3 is CASSLVGTGRGGELFF. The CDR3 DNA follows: TGCGCCAGCAGCTTGGTAGGGACAGGGCGCGGAGGGGAGCTGTTTTTT. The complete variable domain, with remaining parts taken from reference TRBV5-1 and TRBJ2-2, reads KAGVTQTPRYLIKTRGQQVTLSCSPISGHRSVSWYQQTPGQGLQFLFEYFSETQRNKGNFPGRFSGRQFSNSRSEMNVSTLELGDSALYLCASSLVGTGRGGELFFGEGSRLTVL.

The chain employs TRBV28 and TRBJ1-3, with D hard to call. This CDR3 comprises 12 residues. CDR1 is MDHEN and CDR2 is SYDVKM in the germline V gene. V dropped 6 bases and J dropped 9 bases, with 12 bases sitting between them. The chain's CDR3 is CASSPGYLTIYF. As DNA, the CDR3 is TGTGCCAGCAGCCCCGGGTATCTCACCATATATTTT.

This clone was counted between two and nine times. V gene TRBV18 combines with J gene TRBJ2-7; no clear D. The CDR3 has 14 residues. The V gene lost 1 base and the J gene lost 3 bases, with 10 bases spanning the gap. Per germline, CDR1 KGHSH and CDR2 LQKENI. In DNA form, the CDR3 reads TGTGCCAGCTCACCACTTGCTAGTTACTACGAGCAGTACTTC. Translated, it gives CASSPLASYYEQYF.